This T cell receptor beta chain was obtained from a study of T cells in Graves' hyperthyroidism and ophthalmopathy. In this sample, this clonotype turned up a few times. Amplified regions were TCR beta CDR3 sequences from RNA transcripts. The TCR CDR3 first-round RT-PCR relied on the HTBI primer set. One entry per CDR3 protein results from TCRdb running MiXCR on the multiplex PCR reads. The sample consists of around 620,000 distinct CDR3 sequences, around 14% of them appearing once. V was cut by 1 base and J by 1 base, with 12 bases left in between. The CDR3 is made up of 15 amino acids. Germline CDR1 reads SGHRS; CDR2 reads YFSETQ.

This sequence was found in a woman aged 18 to 35 with Graves' ophthalmopathy. The V and J genes are TRBV5-1 and TRBJ2-7; maybe TRBD1 (7 bases). The source material was blood. In DNA form, the CDR3 reads TGCGCCAGCAGCTTGTGGGCAGGGGGGTCCTACGAGCAGTACTTC. As protein: CASSLWAGGSYEQYF. Combining the CDR3 with reference TRBV5-1 and TRBJ2-7 gives the whole variable domain KAGVTQTPRYLIKTRGQQVTLSCSPISGHRSVSWYQQTPGQGLQFLFEYFSETQRNKGNFPGRFSGRQFSNSRSEMNVSTLELGDSALYLCASSLWAGGSYEQYFGPGTRLTVT.